Included here is one T cell receptor (beta chain) sequence, with context. The data were produced by immunoSEQ multiplex PCR, yet TCRdb's version contains in-frame clones alone and is incomplete. The data contain roughly 140,000 clones, approximately 86% of them singletons. The sample is drawn from a study of blood T cell repertoires in COVID-19. CDR1 is SGHRS and CDR2 is YFSETQ in the germline V gene. This CDR3 spans 15 amino acids. J gave up 4 bases and V 0 bases, and 4 bases lay outside the gene matches. This TCR derives from a man in his 70s with acute or convalescent COVID-19. The chain uses TRBV5-1 and TRBJ2-1, with TRBD1 matching 7 bases. What was sequenced was peripheral blood. This CDR3 is CASSLEPGGYNEQFF. Here the CDR3 DNA reads TGCGCCAGCAGCTTGGAGCCAGGGGGATACAATGAGCAGTTCTTC. Full variable domain (missing parts from reference TRBV5-1 and TRBJ2-1): KAGVTQTPRYLIKTRGQQVTLSCSPISGHRSVSWYQQTPGQGLQFLFEYFSETQRNKGNFPGRFSGRQFSNSRSEMNVSTLELGDSALYLCASSLEPGGYNEQFFGPGTRLTVL.